This T cell receptor beta chain originates from a study of blood T cells in healthy people across ages. Overall study findings and caveats: CMV infection status of these donors was not known. Higher diversity and more naive CD4+ cells were features of long-lived donors, compared to aged donors.

Next came a second PCR, run for about 7 to 12 cycles, which used a sample-barcoded 5' primer along with a J-beta primer mix. Each TCR beta cDNA got a 12-nucleotide random molecular identifier. Using its own MiXCR run on the 5' RACE reads, TCRdb lists one record per CDR3 protein. The data show over 950,000 distinct CDR3 sequences, roughly half seen once. Deletions cut 3 bases from V and 3 bases from J, with 2 bases between. The CDR3 is 11 amino acids. CDR1 is SNHLY, CDR2 FYNNEI, per germline. Isolation of PBMCs gave at least 6.5 million cells per sample. As for this clonotype: Its antigen is not known.

The J gene is TRBJ1-2, the V gene TRBV2; D ambiguous. Sequencing was performed on blood. The source is a woman aged 60-75 years in good health. The CDR3 DNA reads as TGTGCCAGCAGTGAGGACTATGGCTACACCTTC. It is translated as CASSEDYGYTF.